A single TCR beta chain is shown here with its context. Germline CDR1 and CDR2: GTSNPN and SVGIG (reference sequence). This CDR3 is 15 amino acids long. V trimming: 7 bases; J trimming: 6 bases; junction bases outside the gene matches: 15. The assay was immunoSEQ multiplex PCR, and TCRdb's table has in-frame clones only and misses some. The data contain some 2,000 clones, over 70% of them seen just once; the ten biggest clones take up about 34%. This sample stems from a study of chemoradiotherapy in HPV16-positive cancers. This TCR was recovered from a human donor with HPV-associated anogenital cancer. This chain connects TRBV30 to TRBJ2-3; 8 bases align to TRBD2. Sampling was performed from a patient who underwent chemoradiotherapy. The CDR3 protein is CASDPPGRADDTQYF. The CDR3 DNA follows: TGTGCCTCCGATCCCCCCGGGAGGGCGGACGATACGCAGTATTTT.